This T cell receptor beta chain was observed in a study of control samples from healthy donors and cancer patients. As to this clone: The junction departs from the called germline gene at one end, perhaps through a read error.

Germline-derived CDR1 and CDR2 are SSHAT and FNYEAQ (reference sequence). CDR3 length: 17 residues. Sequencing used immunoSEQ multiplex PCR; TCRdb keeps in-frame clones, though not all of them. Of over 150,000 clones in the sample, roughly 94% were seen once. Sequenced material: blood. The clonotype comes from a woman between 18 and 30 years old in good health. The chain uses TRBV7-7 and TRBJ2-5; tentatively, D is TRBD1 or TRBD2 (6 bases each). CDR3 loop: CASSLGGPGHPQETQYF. The CDR3 DNA reads as TGTGCTAGCAGCTTAGGGGGGCCTGGACACCCCCAAGAGACCCAGTACTTC.